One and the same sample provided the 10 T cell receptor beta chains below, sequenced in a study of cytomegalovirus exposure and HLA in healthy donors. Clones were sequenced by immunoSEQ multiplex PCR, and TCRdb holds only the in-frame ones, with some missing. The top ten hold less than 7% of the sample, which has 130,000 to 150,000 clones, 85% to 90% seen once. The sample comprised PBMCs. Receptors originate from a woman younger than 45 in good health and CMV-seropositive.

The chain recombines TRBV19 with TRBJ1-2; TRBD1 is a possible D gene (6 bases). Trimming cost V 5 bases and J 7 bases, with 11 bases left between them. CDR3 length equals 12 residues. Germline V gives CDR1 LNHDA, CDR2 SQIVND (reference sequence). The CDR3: CASSQRTVGYTF. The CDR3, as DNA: TGTGCCAGTAGTCAACGGACAGTTGGCTACACCTTC.

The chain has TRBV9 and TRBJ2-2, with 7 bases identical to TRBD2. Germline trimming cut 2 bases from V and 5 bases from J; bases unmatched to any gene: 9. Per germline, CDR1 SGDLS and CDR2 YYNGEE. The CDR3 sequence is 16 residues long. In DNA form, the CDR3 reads TGTGCCAGCAGCGTCACAGCGGGATTGTCAACCGGGGAGCTGTTTTTT. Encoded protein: CASSVTAGLSTGELFF. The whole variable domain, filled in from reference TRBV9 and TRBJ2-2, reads DSGVTQTPKHLITATGQRVTLRCSPRSGDLSVYWYQQSLDQGLQFLIQYYNGEERAKGNILERFSAQQFPDLHSELNLSSLELGDSALYFCASSVTAGLSTGELFFGEGSRLTVL.

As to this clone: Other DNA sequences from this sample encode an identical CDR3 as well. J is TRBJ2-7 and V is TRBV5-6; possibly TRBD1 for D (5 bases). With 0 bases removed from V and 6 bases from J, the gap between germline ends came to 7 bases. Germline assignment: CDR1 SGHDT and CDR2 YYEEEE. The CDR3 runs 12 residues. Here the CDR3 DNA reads TGTGCCAGCAGCTTGGGTAGGGGCGAGCAGTACTTC. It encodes CASSLGRGEQYF.

The CDR3 is CASRPAGAYYNEQFF. As DNA, the CDR3 is TGTGCCAGCAGACCGGCAGGGGCATACTACAATGAGCAGTTCTTC. V and J are TRBV27 and TRBJ2-1; maybe TRBD1 (6 bases). Trimming pared 6 bases from V and 3 bases from J, leaving 15 bases between. CDR3 length: 15 amino acids. Germline CDR1 reads MNHEY; CDR2 reads SMNVEV (reference sequence).

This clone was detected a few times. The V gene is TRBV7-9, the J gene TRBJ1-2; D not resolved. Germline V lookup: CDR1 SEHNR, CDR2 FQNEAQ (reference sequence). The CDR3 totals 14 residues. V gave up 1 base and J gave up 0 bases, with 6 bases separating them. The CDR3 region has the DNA TGTGCCAGCAGCTTAGGGAGTACTAACTATGGCTACACCTTC. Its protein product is CASSLGSTNYGYTF. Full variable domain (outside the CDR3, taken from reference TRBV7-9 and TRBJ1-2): DTGVSQNPRHKITKRGQNVTFRCDPISEHNRLYWYRQTLGQGPEFLTYFQNEAQLEKSRLLSDRFSAERPKGSFSTLEIQRTEQGDSAMYLCASSLGSTNYGYTFGSGTRLTVV.

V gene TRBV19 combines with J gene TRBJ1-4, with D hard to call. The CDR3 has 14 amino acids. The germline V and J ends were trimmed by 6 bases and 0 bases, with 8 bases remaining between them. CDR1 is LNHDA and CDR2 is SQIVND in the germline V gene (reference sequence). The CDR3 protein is CASRVTPTNEKLFF. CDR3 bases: TGTGCCAGTAGAGTGACACCAACTAATGAAAAACTGTTTTTT.

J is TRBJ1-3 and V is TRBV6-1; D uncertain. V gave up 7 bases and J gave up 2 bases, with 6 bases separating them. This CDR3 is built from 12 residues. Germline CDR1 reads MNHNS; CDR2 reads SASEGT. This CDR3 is CASTGAGNTIYF. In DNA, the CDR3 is TGTGCCAGCACCGGGGCTGGAAACACCATATATTTT.

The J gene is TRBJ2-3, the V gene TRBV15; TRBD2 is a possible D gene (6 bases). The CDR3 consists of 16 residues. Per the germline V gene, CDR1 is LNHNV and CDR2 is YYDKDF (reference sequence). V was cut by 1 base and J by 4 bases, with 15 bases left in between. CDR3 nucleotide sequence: TGTGCCACCAGCAGAGGGGACTTAGGGAATGCAGATACGCAGTATTTT. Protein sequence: CATSRGDLGNADTQYF.

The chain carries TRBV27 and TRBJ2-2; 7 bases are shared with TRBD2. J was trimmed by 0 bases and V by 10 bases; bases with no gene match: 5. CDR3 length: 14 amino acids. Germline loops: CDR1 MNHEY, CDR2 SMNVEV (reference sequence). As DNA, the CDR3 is TGTGCCACCAAACTAGCGACGAACACCGGGGAGCTGTTTTTT. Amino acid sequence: CATKLATNTGELFF.

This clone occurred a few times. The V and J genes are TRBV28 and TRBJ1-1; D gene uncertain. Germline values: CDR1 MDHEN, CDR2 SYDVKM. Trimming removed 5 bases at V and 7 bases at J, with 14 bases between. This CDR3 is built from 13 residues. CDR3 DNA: TGTGCCAGCAGTCAGGCAACGGGGATTGAAGCTTTCTTT. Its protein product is CASSQATGIEAFF.